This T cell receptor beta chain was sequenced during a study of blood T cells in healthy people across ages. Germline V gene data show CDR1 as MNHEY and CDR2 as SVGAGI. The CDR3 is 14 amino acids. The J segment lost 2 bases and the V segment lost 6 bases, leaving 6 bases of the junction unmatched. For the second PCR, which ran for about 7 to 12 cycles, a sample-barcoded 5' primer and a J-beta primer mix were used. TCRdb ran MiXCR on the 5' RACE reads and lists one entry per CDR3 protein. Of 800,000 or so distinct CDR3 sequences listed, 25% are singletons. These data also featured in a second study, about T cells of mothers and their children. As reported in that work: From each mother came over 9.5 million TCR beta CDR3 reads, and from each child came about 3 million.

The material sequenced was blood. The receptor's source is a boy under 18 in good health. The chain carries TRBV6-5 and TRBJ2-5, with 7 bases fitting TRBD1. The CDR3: CASRQHRGQETQYF. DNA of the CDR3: TGTGCCAGCAGACAACACAGGGGACAAGAGACCCAGTACTTC.